This passage covers 15 T cell receptor beta chains from one sample sequenced in a study of T cells in Graves' hyperthyroidism and ophthalmopathy. RNA transcripts were the template for amplifying TCR beta CDR3 regions. During a first-round RT-PCR of the TCR CDR3, the HTBI primer set was used. TCRdb independently ran MiXCR on the multiplex PCR reads; one entry per CDR3 protein. Seen here are 330,000 or so distinct CDR3 sequences, about a sixth observed once, and the top ten hold around 16%. The sequencing sample was made of blood. All receptors come from a woman in her thirties or forties with Graves' ophthalmopathy.

This rearrangement joins TRBV15 to TRBJ1-2, with D hard to call. V dropped 3 bases and J dropped 3 bases, with 11 bases sitting between them. The germline V gene has CDR1 LNHNV and CDR2 YYDKDF (reference sequence). CDR3 size: 14 residues. CDR3 bases: TGTGCCACCAGCAGTATCTCAAGAGACTATGGCTACACCTTC. This translates into CATSSISRDYGYTF.

About this clonotype: A much larger clone lies one base from this, so it may be a read error. This rearrangement joins TRBV27 to TRBJ1-1, with 8 bases that match TRBD1. In germline, CDR1 is MNHEY, CDR2 SMNVEV (reference sequence). The CDR3 extends over 15 amino acids. In DNA, the CDR3 is TGTGGCAGCAGTGGGTGGTCTAGGACAGGGAGTGAAGCTTTCTTT. Its translation: CGSSGWSRTGSEAFF.

This sequence joins TRBV12-3 or TRBV12-4 and TRBJ2-2; D could derive from TRBD1 or TRBD2 (5 bases each). Trimming shortened V by 6 bases and J by 5 bases, and 10 bases separated the two germline ends. The CDR3 covers 13 residues. The CDR3 nucleotides read TGTGCCAGCAGGGCAGGGACGACCGGGGAGCTGTTTTTT. Protein sequence: CASRAGTTGELFF.

This clonotype was seen ten or more times. The chain joins TRBV19 to TRBJ1-5; TRBD1 agrees at 7 bases. The ends lost 5 bases at V and 0 bases at J; junction bases unmatched: 4. The CDR3 runs 15 residues. Germline-derived CDR1 and CDR2 are LNHDA and SQIVND (reference sequence). The CDR3 region has the DNA TGTGCCAGTAGTCCCAGGGGGGATAGCAATCAGCCCCAGCATTTT. Translation: CASSPRGDSNQPQHF.

This clonotype was recorded many times. CDR3 sequence (DNA): TGTGCCAGTAGTATAGTTCCTTCCGAGCAGTACTTC. Translated: CASSIVPSEQYF. The chain has TRBV19 and TRBJ2-7; no definite D call. The germline V gene has CDR1 LNHDA and CDR2 SQIVND (reference sequence). This CDR3 comprises 12 residues. The V end was cut by 1 base, the J end by 6 bases, with 7 bases between.

This clonotype was recorded many times. The V and J genes are TRBV20-1 and TRBJ2-5, with 10 nucleotides matching TRBD2. The CDR3 consists of 12 residues. The V gene's germline CDR1 is DFQATT and CDR2 SNEGSKA (reference sequence). The J segment lost 4 bases and the V segment lost 5 bases, leaving 1 base of the junction unmatched. CDR3 amino acids: CSAPSGRETQYF. The CDR3 region has the DNA TGCAGTGCTCCTAGCGGGAGAGAGACCCAGTACTTC.

This clonotype was seen a handful of times. The chain is built from TRBV6-1 and TRBJ2-5; D ambiguous. There are 12 residues in the CDR3. Trimming cost V 3 bases and J 5 bases, with 7 bases left between them. The germline gives CDR1 MNHNS, CDR2 SASEGT. The CDR3 is CASSDPVETQYF. In DNA, the CDR3 is TGTGCCAGCAGTGATCCGGTGGAGACCCAGTACTTC.

This clonotype was seen many times. The rearrangement links TRBV11-2 to TRBJ1-1; no clear D gene. The germline gives CDR1 SGHAT, CDR2 FQNNGV. V lost 5 bases and J lost 5, with 12 bases in between. There are 13 residues in the CDR3. Here the CDR3 reads CASSPPEWTEAFF. The CDR3 bases are TGTGCCAGCAGCCCCCCCGAGTGGACTGAAGCTTTCTTT.

The sample holds a few counts of this clonotype. Relative to the germline gene, one junction end is altered; a read error may explain this. The V call is TRBV4-3, the J call TRBJ1-1; D remains ambiguous. The CDR3 has 11 amino acids. Per the germline V gene, CDR1 is LGHNA and CDR2 is YSLEER. The chain's CDR3 is CAISQAHEASF. The CDR3 DNA reads TGCGCCATCAGCCAAGCGCATGAAGCTTCCTTT.

In its sample, this clonotype was seen many times. The V and J genes are TRBV18 and TRBJ2-7; D is possibly TRBD1 (6 bases). CDR3 size: 13 residues. The V gene lost 10 bases and the J gene lost 4 bases, with 17 bases spanning the gap. CDR1 and CDR2 (germline): KGHSH, LQKENI. The CDR3 region has the DNA TGTGCCACCCAGGACAGCCCCGGGTACGAGCAGTACTTC. Translated, it gives CATQDSPGYEQYF.

The gene calls are TRBV7-9 and TRBJ1-2; D ambiguous. Trimming cost V 4 bases and J 3 bases, with 12 bases left between them. CDR1 SEHNR and CDR2 FQNEAQ come from the germline V gene (reference sequence). CDR3 length: 14 amino acids. In DNA form, the CDR3 reads TGTGCCAGCAGCTCCCTGGCGGGGTACTATGGCTACACCTTC. Translated: CASSSLAGYYGYTF.

The J gene is TRBJ1-3, the V gene TRBV12-3 or TRBV12-4, with 9 bases matching TRBD1. The CDR3 consists of 15 residues. The ends lost 5 bases at V and 7 bases at J; junction bases unmatched: 9. The CDR3 DNA is TGTGCCAGCAGTATCGGGACAGGGAATGGGAACACCATATATTTT. Translated, it gives CASSIGTGNGNTIYF.

In its sample, this clonotype was seen many times. V usage is TRBV6-1 and J usage is TRBJ2-2; 9 nucleotides agree with TRBD1. CDR3 length: 15 amino acids. V was pared by 4 bases and J by 9 bases, with 9 bases of the junction left unmatched. The germline CDR1 and CDR2 sequences are MNHNS and SASEGT. CDR3 residues: CASSGRSTGGRELFF. CDR3 in DNA: TGTGCCAGCAGTGGACGATCTACAGGGGGCCGGGAGCTGTTTTTT.

This clonotype was seen many times. The rearrangement uses TRBV11-3 and TRBJ1-2; 7 bases are shared with TRBD1. The germline CDR1 and CDR2 sequences are SGHNT and YENEEA. There are 16 residues in the CDR3. V shed 1 base and J 5 bases; nucleotides not matched to a gene: 10. The CDR3 coding sequence is TGTGCCAGCAGCTTAGTAGCAGGGGGGTTTGGATATGGCTACACCTTC. Translating gives CASSLVAGGFGYGYTF. Together with reference TRBV11-3 and TRBJ1-2, the CDR3 gives the full variable domain: EAGVVQSPRYKIIEKKQPVAFWCNPISGHNTLYWYLQNLGQGPELLIRYENEEAVDDSQLPKDRFSAERLKGVDSTLKIQPAELGDSAVYLCASSLVAGGFGYGYTFGSGTRLTVV.

In this sample, this clonotype turned up many times. A read error may account for a junction end that differs from germline. The V and J genes are TRBV2 and TRBJ1-5; 7 nucleotides match TRBD1. The CDR3 has 15 amino acids. Germline V gives CDR1 SNHLY, CDR2 FYNNEI. CDR3 loop: CASSQSTGASQSQHF. The CDR3 nucleotides are TGTGCCAGCAGCCAAAGTACAGGGGCAAGTCAGTCCCAGCATTTT.